One and the same sample provided the 21 T cell receptor beta chains below, sequenced in a study of blood T cell repertoires in COVID-19. This table comes from immunoSEQ multiplex PCR, and its TCRdb copy is limited to in-frame clones, with some not included. The top ten clones hold about 5.8% of a sample with 140,000 or so clones, around 87% of them seen once. The sample comprised peripheral blood. The receptors were sampled from a human donor in a cohort sampled during active COVID-19.

V and J are TRBV18 and TRBJ1-5, with 7 bases aligning to TRBD1. Germline values: CDR1 KGHSH, CDR2 LQKENI. The V segment lost 3 bases and the J segment 2 bases; nucleotides outside the gene matches: 4. This CDR3 comprises 15 residues. For the CDR3, the DNA is TGTGCCAGCTCACCCCAGGGGGAGCGCAATCAGCCCCAGCATTTT. It specifies CASSPQGERNQPQHF.

This chain links TRBV28 with TRBJ2-7; D is ambiguous. Germline V gene data show CDR1 as MDHEN and CDR2 as SYDVKM. This CDR3 is built from 12 residues. V lost 3 bases, J lost 2 bases, and 5 bases lay in between. The CDR3 sequence is CASSFSAYEQYF. In DNA form, the CDR3 reads TGTGCCAGCAGTTTCAGTGCCTACGAGCAGTACTTC.

This chain links TRBV28 with TRBJ2-2; TRBD2 aligns across 15 bases. With V trimmed by 6 bases and J by 5 bases, 4 bases remained unmatched. This CDR3 contains 16 residues. Germline CDR1 is MDHEN and CDR2 is SYDVKM. As DNA, the CDR3 is TGTGCCAGCAGCGGACTAGCGGGAGGGCCGACCGGGGAGCTGTTTTTT. This encodes CASSGLAGGPTGELFF.

The chain links TRBV28 to TRBJ2-7; 7 bases map to TRBD2. V dropped 1 base and J dropped 1; count of bases not matched to a gene: 7. The CDR3 has 16 residues. Germline assignment: CDR1 MDHEN and CDR2 SYDVKM. The CDR3 is CASSLYRLAGSYEQYF. The CDR3 bases are TGTGCCAGCAGTTTATATCGACTAGCCGGGTCCTACGAGCAGTACTTC.

This chain uses TRBV28 with TRBJ2-3; D may be TRBD2 (6 bases). Germline V CDR1 and CDR2: MDHEN, SYDVKM. V was pared by 5 bases and J by 6 bases, with 15 bases between. The CDR3 covers 14 residues. The CDR3 is CASSLPGGMDTQYF. CDR3 DNA sequence: TGTGCCAGCAGTCTGCCCGGGGGTATGGATACGCAGTATTTT.

The chain combines TRBV7-9 with TRBJ2-1; 8 bases align to TRBD2. CDR1 is SEHNR, CDR2 FQNEAQ, per germline (reference sequence). The V and J ends lost 0 bases and 6 bases, in that order; junction bases with no gene match: 10. CDR3 length equals 17 residues. The CDR3 protein is CASSLARGAKGGNEQFF. Here the CDR3 DNA reads TGTGCCAGCAGCTTAGCGCGGGGGGCCAAAGGAGGCAATGAGCAGTTCTTC.

The V call is TRBV19, the J call TRBJ2-1, with 8 positions matching TRBD2. This CDR3 contains 16 residues. Germline V gives CDR1 LNHDA, CDR2 SQIVND (reference sequence). The junction had 12 bases not matched to a gene; V was cut back by 7 bases and J by 4 bases. The DNA of the CDR3 is TGTGCCAGTACCCGCGGGGGGACTAGGACATACAATGAGCAGTTCTTC. Its protein product is CASTRGGTRTYNEQFF.

This sequence joins TRBV3-1 (or the pseudogene TRBV3-2) and TRBJ2-5; TRBD2 matches 7 bases. Germline CDR1 LGHDT, CDR2 YNNKEL (reference sequence). This CDR3 is 14 amino acids long. V lost 1 base and J lost 2; bases outside the gene matches: 1. The CDR3 region is CASSQVRGQETQYF. The CDR3 nucleotides read TGTGCCAGCAGCCAAGTGCGGGGGCAAGAGACCCAGTACTTC.

The chain is built from TRBV18 and TRBJ1-1; D gene uncertain. Trimming left V 2 bases short and J 1 base short, with 5 bases between. This CDR3 has 13 residues. The V gene's germline CDR1 is KGHSH and CDR2 LQKENI. In DNA, the CDR3 is TGTGCCAGCTCACCAGGGAGGAACACTGAAGCTTTCTTT. It specifies CASSPGRNTEAFF.

The gene calls are TRBV29-1 and TRBJ1-3; D is possibly TRBD1 (6 bases). The V gene lost 4 bases and the J gene lost 8 bases, with 15 bases spanning the gap. Germline V gene data show CDR1 as SQVTM and CDR2 as ANQGSEA. This CDR3 comprises 13 residues. CDR3 amino acids: CSVVRQQGDTIYF. The CDR3 bases are TGCAGCGTTGTCAGGCAACAGGGTGACACCATATATTTT.

The V and J genes are TRBV28 and TRBJ2-7, with 10 positions matching TRBD1. After removal of 7 bases from V and 2 bases from J, the junction contained 8 bases not matched to a gene. Germline-derived CDR1 and CDR2 are MDHEN and SYDVKM. This CDR3 region has 15 residues. The CDR3 spells CASTPSGTGAYEQYF. CDR3 nucleotides: TGTGCCAGCACCCCGTCCGGGACAGGGGCCTACGAGCAGTACTTC.

The chain couples TRBV6-4 to TRBJ1-1, with D possibly TRBD1 on 5 matching bases. Trimming left V 4 bases short and J 4 bases short, with 10 bases between. CDR3 size: 13 residues. Germline V lookup: CDR1 MRHNA, CDR2 SNTAGT. The DNA for the CDR3 is TGTGCCAGCAGTGCGGGGCGGGGCACTGAAGCTTTCTTT. Translation gives CASSAGRGTEAFF.

J is TRBJ2-1 and V is TRBV28; weak D call: TRBD1 (6 bases). Between the trimmed V and J ends, which lost 0 bases and 1 base, there was a span of 16 bases. The CDR3 length is 18 residues. Germline V gene lookup returns CDR1 MDHEN and CDR2 SYDVKM. CDR3 nucleotide sequence: TGTGCCAGCAGTTTATGGGGTTCGGGACACCCGTCCTACAATGAGCAGTTCTTC. This codes for CASSLWGSGHPSYNEQFF.

The chain is built from TRBV2 and TRBJ2-5, with TRBD2 identical over 11 bases. This CDR3 is 14 amino acids long. With V trimmed by 6 bases and J by 5 bases, 5 bases remained unmatched. Germline-derived CDR1 and CDR2 are SNHLY and FYNNEI. The CDR3 nucleotides are TGTGCCAGCAGGTTAGCGGGAGGGCCTGAGACCCAGTACTTC. Protein: CASRLAGGPETQYF.

As DNA, the CDR3 is TGTGCCAGCAGCCCAGTGGGGGGTTTCACCATATATTTT. Translated: CASSPVGGFTIYF. The V and J genes are TRBV7-6 and TRBJ1-3; D is possibly TRBD1 (5 bases). Trimming pared 5 bases from V and 9 bases from J, leaving 14 bases between. The CDR3 is 13 amino acids. CDR1 SGHVS and CDR2 FNYEAQ come from the germline V gene. The whole variable domain, filled in from reference TRBV7-6 and TRBJ1-3, reads GAGVSQSPRYKVTKRGQDVALRCDPISGHVSLYWYRQALGQGPEFLTYFNYEAQQDKSGLPNDRFSAERPEGSISTLTIQRTEQRDSAMYRCASSPVGGFTIYFGEGSWLTVV.

This chain connects TRBV15 to TRBJ1-1; a weak D match, TRBD1 (5 bases). V was clipped by 6 bases and J by 3 bases, with 11 bases between them. The V gene's germline CDR1 is LNHNV and CDR2 YYDKDF (reference sequence). The CDR3 runs to 13 residues. CDR3 loop: CATSLQGYTEAFF. The CDR3, as DNA: TGTGCCACCAGTCTCCAGGGTTACACTGAAGCTTTCTTT.

The rearrangement uses TRBV5-1 and TRBJ2-3; D perhaps matches TRBD2 (5 bases). The V and J ends lost 2 bases and 2 bases respectively, with 12 bases between them. CDR1 is SGHRS and CDR2 is YFSETQ in the germline V gene. This CDR3 contains 15 residues. The CDR3 nucleotides are TGCGCCAGCAGCTTAGTACAGCGGACCACAGATACGCAGTATTTT. Amino acid sequence: CASSLVQRTTDTQYF.

The gene calls are TRBV5-1 and TRBJ2-7, with 11 bases aligning to TRBD1. Trimming cost V 5 bases and J 1 base; bases outside gene matches: 11. In germline, CDR1 is SGHRS, CDR2 YFSETQ. The CDR3 totals 17 residues. The chain's CDR3 is CASSVFSGTGGSYEQYF. The CDR3 bases are TGCGCCAGCAGTGTTTTTTCAGGGACAGGGGGTTCCTACGAGCAGTACTTC.

This clone was seen only once. J is TRBJ1-5 and V is TRBV6-5, with D unclear. Trimming took off 6 bases at V and 15 bases at J, with 21 bases between the two ends. CDR1 is MNHEY, CDR2 SVGAGI, per germline. This CDR3 region has 13 residues. CDR3 residues: CASSPRHGPIRHF. In DNA form, the CDR3 reads TGTGCCAGCAGCCCACGACACGGCCCGATCAGGCATTTT.

The rearrangement links TRBV7-2 to TRBJ1-1; D unresolved. V shed 3 bases and J shed 3 bases, with 8 bases lying between them. The CDR3 extends over 13 amino acids. The germline V gene has CDR1 SGHTA and CDR2 FQGNSA. The CDR3: CASSFSSDTEAFF. The CDR3 region has the DNA TGTGCCAGCAGCTTTTCATCGGACACTGAAGCTTTCTTT.

This chain joins TRBV4-1 and TRBJ1-1; 7 bases map to TRBD1. The junction had 9 bases not matched to a gene; V was cut back by 0 bases and J by 11 bases. The CDR3 is 14 residues long. Germline CDR1 is MGHRA and CDR2 is YSYEKL. CDR3 coding DNA: TGCGCCAGCAGCCAAGATCCGGGGCAGGGGGAGGCTTTCTTT. Translated: CASSQDPGQGEAFF.